Shown below are 18 T cell receptor beta chains from a single sample sequenced in a study of cytomegalovirus exposure and HLA in healthy donors. Primers included in the PCR were 60 Vbeta and 13 Jbeta primers. Profiling relied on immunoSEQ multiplex PCR, and the TCRdb table lists in-frame clones only, not all of them. This sample's table has about 64,000 clones. The material sequenced was PBMCs. The receptors derive from a woman aged 18-29 years in good health and CMV-seronegative.

This chain joins TRBV7-2 and TRBJ1-2; the D gene is possibly TRBD1 (6 bases). Looked up from germline, CDR1 is SGHTA and CDR2 is FQGNSA. Trimming removed 5 bases at V and 8 bases at J, with 18 bases between. This CDR3 contains 14 residues. This CDR3 is CASSPRTTGSGYTF. The CDR3 region has the DNA TGTGCCAGCAGCCCACGAACCACAGGGTCAGGCTACACCTTC.

The genes are TRBV4-1 and TRBJ2-5; tentative D call: TRBD2 (6 bases). The CDR3 runs to 13 residues. Trimming took off 5 bases at V and 0 bases at J, with 7 bases between the two ends. Germline V lookup: CDR1 MGHRA, CDR2 YSYEKL. In DNA form, the CDR3 reads TGCGCCAGCAGCTGGGACTACCAAGAGACCCAGTACTTC. It codes for CASSWDYQETQYF.

This chain uses TRBV18 with TRBJ1-3, with a tentative D call TRBD1 (5 bases). In germline, CDR1 is KGHSH, CDR2 LQKENI. CDR3 length: 16 amino acids. Between the trimmed V and J ends, which lost 0 bases and 0 bases, there was a span of 9 bases. CDR3 amino acids: CASSPPGGSSGNTIYF. CDR3 nucleotides: TGTGCCAGCTCACCACCCGGGGGTAGCTCTGGAAACACCATATATTTT.

The chain recombines TRBV4-1 with TRBJ2-7, with a possible D match to TRBD2 (5 bases). Per germline, CDR1 MGHRA and CDR2 YSYEKL. This CDR3 is 13 amino acids long. The ends were cut back, 1 base at V and 4 bases at J, with 8 bases in the middle. CDR3 coding DNA: TGCGCCAGCAGCCAAGTCGGGATTTACGAGCAGTACTTC. It specifies CASSQVGIYEQYF.

The V and J genes are TRBV30 and TRBJ2-3; a possible D gene is TRBD1 (5 bases). The V and J ends lost 2 bases and 5 bases respectively, with 8 bases between them. Germline lookup yields CDR1 GTSNPN and CDR2 SVGIG (reference sequence). The length of the CDR3 is 12 residues. This CDR3 reads CAWSSQGDTQYF. The CDR3, as DNA: TGTGCCTGGAGTTCTCAGGGAGATACGCAGTATTTT.

The CDR3 spells CASSGQGSYYNEQFF. The CDR3 nucleotides are TGTGCCAGCAGTGGACAGGGGTCCTATTACAATGAGCAGTTCTTC. The J gene is TRBJ2-1, the V gene TRBV6-1; 8 nucleotides line up with TRBD1. CDR3 length: 15 residues. The germline V gene has CDR1 MNHNS and CDR2 SASEGT. The V segment lost 4 bases and the J segment 4 bases; nucleotides outside the gene matches: 6.

The rearrangement links TRBV5-6 to TRBJ2-7; 8 bases are shared with TRBD1. Per germline, CDR1 SGHDT and CDR2 YYEEEE. J was trimmed by 3 bases and V by 4 bases; bases with no gene match: 6. The CDR3 is 14 amino acids. For the CDR3, the DNA is TGTGCCAGCAGCCCCGGGACAGGCGACTACGAGCAGTACTTC. Translating gives CASSPGTGDYEQYF.

The chain links TRBV9 to TRBJ2-3; 9 bases map to TRBD2. Germline CDR1 reads SGDLS; CDR2 reads YYNGEE. V dropped 6 bases and J dropped 5; count of bases not matched to a gene: 13. The CDR3 length is 16 residues. CDR3: CASNRLAVSAEDTQYF. The CDR3 coding sequence is TGTGCCAGCAACAGACTAGCGGTCTCGGCGGAAGATACGCAGTATTTT.

This chain connects TRBV19 to TRBJ1-3; D is unclear. Germline CDR1 reads LNHDA; CDR2 reads SQIVND (reference sequence). There are 15 residues in the CDR3. Between the trimmed V and J ends, which lost 0 bases and 4 bases, there was a span of 10 bases. CDR3 nucleotides: TGTGCCAGTAGTATAGAGGAGGGTTACGGAAACACCATATATTTT. This codes for CASSIEEGYGNTIYF.

The chain employs TRBV6-5 and TRBJ2-6, with unresolved D. The length of the CDR3 is 12 residues. V lost 7 bases, J lost 1 base, and 2 bases lay in between. Germline CDR1 reads MNHEY; CDR2 reads SVGAGI. CDR3 DNA sequence: TGTGCCAGCACATCTGGGGCCAACGTCCTGACTTTC. Residues: CASTSGANVLTF.

The rearrangement joins TRBV19 to TRBJ2-1; the D gene is possibly TRBD2 (5 bases). The CDR3 extends over 16 amino acids. In germline, CDR1 is LNHDA, CDR2 SQIVND (reference sequence). The V end was cut by 0 bases, the J end by 2 bases, with 11 bases between. The CDR3 DNA follows: TGTGCCAGTAGTATAGAGGGAGCCGGAGCCTACAATGAGCAGTTCTTC. Translated, it gives CASSIEGAGAYNEQFF.

The V call is TRBV6-5, the J call TRBJ1-1, with D perhaps matching TRBD1 (6 bases). The germline gives CDR1 MNHEY, CDR2 SVGAGI. V was clipped by 2 bases and J by 6 bases, with 16 bases between them. The CDR3 contains 15 residues. The CDR3 DNA follows: TGTGCCAGCAGTTACCCACACAGGGATCGAGCTGAAGCTTTCTTT. The encoded protein is CASSYPHRDRAEAFF.

The chain links TRBV25-1 to TRBJ1-1; weak D call: TRBD1 (5 bases). V lost 6 bases and J lost 1, with 15 bases in between. The CDR3 contains 15 residues. The germline V gene has CDR1 MGHDK and CDR2 SYGVNS. The CDR3: CASRQLERGNTEAFF. The CDR3 bases are TGTGCCAGCAGACAGTTAGAAAGGGGGAACACTGAAGCTTTCTTT.

The chain links TRBV11-3 to TRBJ2-7, with D possibly matching TRBD1 (6 bases). Germline assignment: CDR1 SGHNT and CDR2 YENEEA. Trimming took 8 bases from V and 1 from J, leaving 15 bases between them. The CDR3 loop spans 14 amino acids. CDR3 nucleotides: TGTGCCAGCCATCCCCCAGGGGCGTCCTACGAGCAGTACTTC. Its translation: CASHPPGASYEQYF.

V usage is TRBV5-4 and J usage is TRBJ1-5; D is uncertain. V was clipped by 0 bases and J by 3 bases, with 7 bases between them. Germline CDR1 is SGHNT and CDR2 is YYREEE (reference sequence). CDR3 length equals 14 residues. The CDR3 loop is CASSLGGSNQPQHF. CDR3 nucleotides: TGTGCCAGCAGCTTGGGAGGGTCCAATCAGCCCCAGCATTTT.

V usage is TRBV5-1 and J usage is TRBJ2-1; tentatively, D is TRBD2 (5 bases). Germline V gene lookup returns CDR1 SGHRS and CDR2 YFSETQ. The V end lost 5 bases, the J end lost 0 bases, and 18 bases lay between the germline ends. CDR3 size: 17 residues. The CDR3 coding sequence is TGCGCCAGCAGACCTACCGACGGGAAAAGCTCCTACAATGAGCAGTTCTTC. This gives the protein CASRPTDGKSSYNEQFF.

The chain is built from TRBV27 and TRBJ1-2; 7 nucleotides agree with TRBD1. J gave up 4 bases and V 5 bases, and 13 bases lay outside the gene matches. The CDR3 runs to 16 residues. The germline gives CDR1 MNHEY, CDR2 SMNVEV (reference sequence). In DNA form, the CDR3 reads TGTGCCAGCAGTGCCAGGTACACAGGGGTTTTCTATGGCTACACCTTC. Protein: CASSARYTGVFYGYTF.

The CDR3 sequence is CASSVVAESTDTQYF. CDR3 coding DNA: TGTGCCAGCAGCGTAGTGGCAGAATCCACAGATACGCAGTATTTT. The chain uses TRBV9 and TRBJ2-3, with D uncertain. This CDR3 spans 15 amino acids. Trimming pared 0 bases from V and 2 bases from J, leaving 10 bases between. The germline CDR1 and CDR2 sequences are SGDLS and YYNGEE.